A selection of T cell receptor beta chains follows, all from one sample in a study of regulatory T cells in long-lasting Graves disease. TCRdb re-analysed the multiplex PCR reads in MiXCR, keeping a single row per CDR3 protein. The table has about 660,000 distinct CDR3 sequences, about 32% seen once; the top ten hold about two fifths. The specimen was peripheral blood mononuclear cells (PBMCs), collected when the disease was refractory, from a patient treated with antithyroid drugs. The receptors were gathered from a female donor with Graves disease. Both conserved end residues are part of each CDR3. Each record gives: CDR3 DNA, CDR3 protein, clone size, D gene, J gene, V gene. The D gene is left open where the match is weak. Clone size is given for some rows only: seen once, a few or many times, or a class if the clone is expanded.

TGCAGCGTCGTGACAGACGTCTATGGCTACACCTTC,CSVVTDVYGYTF,many,.,TRBJ1-2,TRBV29-1
TGTGCCAGCAGTGAAGTCGGGAGTCAGGGGGAGAGAGGCCGGCATTTT,CASSEVGSQGERGRHF,few,TRBD1,TRBJ1-5,TRBV2
TGTGCCAGCAGTGAACTAGCGGGAGGTTCTAACTACAATGAGCAGTTCTTC,CASSELAGGSNYNEQFF,few,TRBD2,TRBJ2-1,TRBV2
TGCGCCAGAACGGGACTAGCGGGAGTTCCCTACGAGCAGTACTTC,CARTGLAGVPYEQYF,.,TRBD2,TRBJ2-7,TRBV10-1
TGTGCCAGCAGGGACAGGGGGCCCCTGAGTGAAGCTTTCTTT,CASRDRGPLSEAFF,many,TRBD1,TRBJ1-1,TRBV2
TGTGCCAGCACAAAGCGGGAGGGCAGTTACGAGCAGTACTTC,CASTKREGSYEQYF,.,TRBD2,TRBJ2-7,TRBV25-1
TGCAGCGTTGAGGCGGGGACTATCACAGATACGCAGTATTTT,CSVEAGTITDTQYF,.,TRBD2,TRBJ2-3,TRBV29-1
TGTGCCATCAGCTTGGATAGCAATCAGCCCCAGCATTTT,CAISLDSNQPQHF,.,.,TRBJ1-5,TRBV10-3
TGTGCCAGCAGTTTTAAACAGGGGGGAAGCGGGGAGCTGTTTTTT,CASSFKQGGSGELFF,.,TRBD1,TRBJ2-2,TRBV6-2/TRBV6-3
TGTGCCAGCAGCCACAGACAGGGTTGGAGCACTGAAGCTTTCTTT,CASSHRQGWSTEAFF,.,TRBD1,TRBJ1-1,TRBV11-2
TGCAGTGCCGAGAGCTTGGGACAGGGGCTTGAGGTTTATAATTCACCCCTCCACTTT,CSAESLGQGLEVYNSPLHF,.,TRBD1,TRBJ1-6,TRBV20-1
TGTGCCAGCAGCCAAGGGCCGCGTATCGAGCAGTACTTC,CASSQGPRIEQYF,.,.,TRBJ2-7,TRBV3-1
TGCAGCGTTAGACTAGCGGGGCATGTGTACGAGCAGTACTTC,CSVRLAGHVYEQYF,.,TRBD2,TRBJ2-7,TRBV29-1
TGTGCCTGGAGTGTAAGCAGCTCCTATGGCTACACCTTC,CAWSVSSSYGYTF,few,.,TRBJ1-2,TRBV30
TGTGCCAGCATATTGGATAGCAATCAGCCCCAGCATTTT,CASILDSNQPQHF,.,.,TRBJ1-5,TRBV6-1
TGTGCCAGCAGCTTGGGACAGCAACAAGAGACCCAGTACTTC,CASSLGQQQETQYF,.,TRBD1,TRBJ2-5,TRBV6-1
TGTGCCTCGGGCATTAATGAAAAACTGTTTTTT,CASGINEKLFF,many,.,TRBJ1-4,TRBV28
TGTGCCTGGTCACGGGGCAGCAAGACCTCCTACGAGCAGTACTTC,CAWSRGSKTSYEQYF,few,.,TRBJ2-7,TRBV30
TGTGCCAGCAACCTGAAAGCTACGACAGGCCGGGTAGGCACTGAAGCTTTCTTT,CASNLKATTGRVGTEAFF,.,.,TRBJ1-1,TRBV6-1
TGTGCCATCACCTCTGACAGACCGAATGGCTACACCTTC,CAITSDRPNGYTF,.,.,TRBJ1-2,TRBV10-3
TGTGCCAGCAAGGGACAGTTGTGGTCCGAGCAGTACTTC,CASKGQLWSEQYF,few,TRBD1,TRBJ2-7,TRBV12-3/TRBV12-4
TGTGCCAGCAGTTACGAGGCCCACGAGCAGTACTTC,CASSYEAHEQYF,few,.,TRBJ2-7,TRBV6-2/TRBV6-3
TGTGCCAGCAAAAGCCTACTAGCGGCCCAAGAGACCCAGTACTTC,CASKSLLAAQETQYF,few,TRBD2,TRBJ2-5,TRBV2
TGTGCCAGCAGCGGATCGGACAGGGTACGAGATCAGCCCCAGCATTTT,CASSGSDRVRDQPQHF,few,TRBD1,TRBJ1-5,TRBV5-5
TGTGCCAGCAGCGTAGTTGACAGTGGGACTGAAGCTTTCTTT,CASSVVDSGTEAFF,few,.,TRBJ1-1,TRBV9
TGTGCCAGCAGCCCACGAGGGACAAAGCATTTT,CASSPRGTKHF,.,.,TRBJ1-5,TRBV28
TGCGCCAGCTTAGCGGGAGGAATAGGAGACGAGCAGTACTTC,CASLAGGIGDEQYF,few,TRBD2,TRBJ2-7,TRBV5-1
TGTGCCAGTAGTACAGCAGCAGGGTACGAGCAGTACTTC,CASSTAAGYEQYF,.,.,TRBJ2-7,TRBV6-1
TGTGCCAGCTCACCGTTATCGGATTATGGCTACACCTTC,CASSPLSDYGYTF,.,.,TRBJ1-2,TRBV18
TGTGCCAGCATTATAGGACCTAGTCCAATAAAGAACACCGGGGAGCTGTTTTTT,CASIIGPSPIKNTGELFF,.,.,TRBJ2-2,TRBV2
TGTGCGTGCCCTGGGGACAATAACTATGGCTACACCTTC,CACPGDNNYGYTF,few,.,TRBJ1-2,TRBV30
TGTGCCAGCAGTTTAGCCGACAGGGGGTCTGCTTTCTTT,CASSLADRGSAFF,.,TRBD1,TRBJ1-1,TRBV12-3/TRBV12-4
TGTGCCAGCAAGGAGGCTACTAGCGGGACGAACACCGGGGAGCTGTTTTTT,CASKEATSGTNTGELFF,.,TRBD2,TRBJ2-2,TRBV5-6
TGCAGTGCTAGGGCAGGTTCAGTCGGCGAAGCTTTCTTT,CSARAGSVGEAFF,many,.,TRBJ1-1,TRBV20-1
TGTGCCAGCAACCCCGTGGGGGCAGCAGAGCAGTACTTC,CASNPVGAAEQYF,.,.,TRBJ2-7,TRBV6-1
TGTGCCAGCGGGCATGGCTACACCTTC,CASGHGYTF,many,.,TRBJ1-2,TRBV12-3/TRBV12-4
TGCAGCGATGGACAGGGGGGCCCCTATGGCTACACCTTC,CSDGQGGPYGYTF,.,TRBD1,TRBJ1-2,TRBV29-1